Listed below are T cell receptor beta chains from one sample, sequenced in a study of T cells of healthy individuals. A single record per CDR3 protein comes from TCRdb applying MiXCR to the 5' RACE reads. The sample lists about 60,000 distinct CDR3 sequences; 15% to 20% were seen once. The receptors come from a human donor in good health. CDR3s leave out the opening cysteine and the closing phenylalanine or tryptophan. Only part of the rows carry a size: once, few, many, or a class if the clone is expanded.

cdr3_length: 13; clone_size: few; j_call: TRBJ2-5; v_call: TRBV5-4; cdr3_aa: ASSLIGDRQETQY
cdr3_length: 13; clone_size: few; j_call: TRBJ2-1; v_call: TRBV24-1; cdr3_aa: ATSVGLAGYNEQF
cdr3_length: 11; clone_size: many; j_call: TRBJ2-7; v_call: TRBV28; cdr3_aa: ASSEDQTYEQY
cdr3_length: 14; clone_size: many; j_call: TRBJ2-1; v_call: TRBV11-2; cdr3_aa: ASSLTSGGGHNEQF
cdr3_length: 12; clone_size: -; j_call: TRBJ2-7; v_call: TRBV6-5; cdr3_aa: ASSYQSGDYEQY
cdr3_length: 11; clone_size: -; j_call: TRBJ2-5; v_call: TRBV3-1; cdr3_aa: ASSHGYQETQY
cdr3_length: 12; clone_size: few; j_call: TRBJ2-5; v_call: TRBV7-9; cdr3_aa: ASSPSRVQETQY
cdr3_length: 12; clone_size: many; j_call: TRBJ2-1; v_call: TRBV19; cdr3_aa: ASSAQRGPNEQF
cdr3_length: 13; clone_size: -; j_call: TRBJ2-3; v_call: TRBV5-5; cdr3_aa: ASSPAVASTDTQY
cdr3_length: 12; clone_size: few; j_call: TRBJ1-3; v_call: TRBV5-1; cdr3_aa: ASSSSDSGNTIY
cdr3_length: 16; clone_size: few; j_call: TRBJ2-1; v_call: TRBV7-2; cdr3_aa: ASSSRTSGSLRSHEQF
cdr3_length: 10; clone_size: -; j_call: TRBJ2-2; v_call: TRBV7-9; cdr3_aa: ASSPGQGELF
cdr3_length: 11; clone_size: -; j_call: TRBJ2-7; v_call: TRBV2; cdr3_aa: AGARADTYEQY
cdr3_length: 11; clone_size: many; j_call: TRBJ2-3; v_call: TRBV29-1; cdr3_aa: SVRGIGTDTQY
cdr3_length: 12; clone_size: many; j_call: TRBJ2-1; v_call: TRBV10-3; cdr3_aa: AISGQGSNNEQF
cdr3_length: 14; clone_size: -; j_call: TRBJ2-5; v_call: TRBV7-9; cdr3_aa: ASSLGLAGSGETQY
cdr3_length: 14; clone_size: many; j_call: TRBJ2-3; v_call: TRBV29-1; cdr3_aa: SVDGTSGRKTDTQY
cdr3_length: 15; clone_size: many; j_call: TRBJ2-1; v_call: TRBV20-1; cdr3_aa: SASGVAGGLSYNEQF
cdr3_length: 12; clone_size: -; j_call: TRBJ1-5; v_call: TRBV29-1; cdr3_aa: SAEEVYSNQPQH
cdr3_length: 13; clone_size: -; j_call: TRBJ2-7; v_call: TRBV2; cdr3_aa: ASSEMQGITYEQY
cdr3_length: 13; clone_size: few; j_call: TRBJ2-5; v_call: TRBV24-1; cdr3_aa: ATSDPVGAGETQY
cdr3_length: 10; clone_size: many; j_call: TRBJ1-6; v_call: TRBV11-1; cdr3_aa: ATSEGVPPLH
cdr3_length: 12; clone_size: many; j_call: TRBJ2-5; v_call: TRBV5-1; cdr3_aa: ASSLVASGETQY
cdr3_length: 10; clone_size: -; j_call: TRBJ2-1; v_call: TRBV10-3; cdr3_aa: AISESGGEQF
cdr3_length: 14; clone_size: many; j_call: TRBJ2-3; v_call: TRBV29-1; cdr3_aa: SVGSLRQSDTDTQY
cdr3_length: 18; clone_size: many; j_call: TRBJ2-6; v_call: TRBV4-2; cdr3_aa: ASSPAVLADSFSGANVLT
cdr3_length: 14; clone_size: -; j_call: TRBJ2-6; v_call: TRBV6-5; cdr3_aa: ASRLTRTSGANVLT
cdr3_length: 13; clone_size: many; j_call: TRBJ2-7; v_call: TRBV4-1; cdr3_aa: ASSQEGEYSYEQY
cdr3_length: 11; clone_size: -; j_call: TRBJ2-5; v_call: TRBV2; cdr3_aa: ASRKDRAETQY
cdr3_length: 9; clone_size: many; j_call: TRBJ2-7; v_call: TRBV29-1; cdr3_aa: SVELSYEQY
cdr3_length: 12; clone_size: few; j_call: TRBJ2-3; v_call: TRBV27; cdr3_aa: ASMEGSSTDTQY
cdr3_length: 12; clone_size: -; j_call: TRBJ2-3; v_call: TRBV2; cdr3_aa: ASYVGGSTDTQY
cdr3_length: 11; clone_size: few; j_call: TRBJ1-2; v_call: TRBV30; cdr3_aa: AWSVQANYGYT
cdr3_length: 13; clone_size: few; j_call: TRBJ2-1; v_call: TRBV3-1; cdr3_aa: ASSPELGPYNEQF
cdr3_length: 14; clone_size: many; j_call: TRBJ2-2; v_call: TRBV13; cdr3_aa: ASSLRLAGITGELF
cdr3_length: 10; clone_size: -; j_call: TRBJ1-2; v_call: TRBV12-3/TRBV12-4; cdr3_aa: ASSLGRGGYT
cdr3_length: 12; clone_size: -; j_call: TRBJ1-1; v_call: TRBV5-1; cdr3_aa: ASSLVPGETEAF
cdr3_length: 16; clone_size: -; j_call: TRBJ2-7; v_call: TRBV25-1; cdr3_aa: ASSGSGTSGKSSYEQY
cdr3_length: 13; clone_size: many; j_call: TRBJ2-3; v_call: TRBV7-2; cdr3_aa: ASSLGGTLLDTQY
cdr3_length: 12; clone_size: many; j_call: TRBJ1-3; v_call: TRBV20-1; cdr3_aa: SAWTGLSGNTIY
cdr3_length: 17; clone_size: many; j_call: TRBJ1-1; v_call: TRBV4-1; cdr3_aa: ASSQETLWLDRVVTEAF
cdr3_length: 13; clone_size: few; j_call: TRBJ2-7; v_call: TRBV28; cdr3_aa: ASTTPRGNYYEQY
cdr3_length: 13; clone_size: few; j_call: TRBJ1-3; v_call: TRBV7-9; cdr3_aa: ASSRGTGSGNTIY
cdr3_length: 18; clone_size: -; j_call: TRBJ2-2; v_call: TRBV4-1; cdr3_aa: ASSQGIVKRAINGVGELF
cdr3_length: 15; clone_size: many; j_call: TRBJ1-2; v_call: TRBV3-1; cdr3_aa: ASSHSGTGGTNYGYT
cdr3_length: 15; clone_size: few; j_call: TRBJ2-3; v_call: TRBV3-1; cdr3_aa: ASSQLGTGGRADTQY
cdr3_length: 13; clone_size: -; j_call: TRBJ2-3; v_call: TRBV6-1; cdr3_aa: ASSDVDGFTGTQY
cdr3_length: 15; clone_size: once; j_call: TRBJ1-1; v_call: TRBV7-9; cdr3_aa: ASSLKSTIGEGIEAF
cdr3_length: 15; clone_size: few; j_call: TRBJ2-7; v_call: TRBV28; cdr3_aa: ASSLEITLTSSYEQY
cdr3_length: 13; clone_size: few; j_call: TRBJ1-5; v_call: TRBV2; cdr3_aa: ASRLTGIGYQPQH